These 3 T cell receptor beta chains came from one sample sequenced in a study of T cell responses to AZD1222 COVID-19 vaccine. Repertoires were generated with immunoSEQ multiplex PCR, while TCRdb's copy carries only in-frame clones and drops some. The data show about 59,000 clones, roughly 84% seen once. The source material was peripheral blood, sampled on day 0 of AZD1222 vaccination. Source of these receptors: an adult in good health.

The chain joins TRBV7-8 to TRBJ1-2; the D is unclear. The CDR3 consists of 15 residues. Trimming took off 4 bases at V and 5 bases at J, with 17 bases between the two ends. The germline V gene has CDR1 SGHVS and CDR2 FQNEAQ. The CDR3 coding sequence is TGTGCCAGCAGCTCGAAAGGCGGCTTTGGGTATGGCTACACCTTC. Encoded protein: CASSSKGGFGYGYTF.

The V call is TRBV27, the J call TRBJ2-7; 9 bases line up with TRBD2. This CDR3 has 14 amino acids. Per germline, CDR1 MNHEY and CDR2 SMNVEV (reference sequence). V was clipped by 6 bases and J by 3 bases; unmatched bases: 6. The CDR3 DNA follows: TGTGCCAGCAGCTTACTAGCGGGCGTCTACGAGCAGTACTTC. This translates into CASSLLAGVYEQYF.

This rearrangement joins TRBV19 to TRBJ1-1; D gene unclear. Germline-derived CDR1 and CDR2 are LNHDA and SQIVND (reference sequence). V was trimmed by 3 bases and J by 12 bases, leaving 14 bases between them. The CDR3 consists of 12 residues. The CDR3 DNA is TGTGCCAGTAGTATCCAAGCCCAACCCCCTTTCTTT. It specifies CASSIQAQPPFF.